The entry below describes one TCR beta chain. TCRdb independently ran MiXCR on the RT-PCR reads; one entry per CDR3 protein. The sample has more than 850,000 distinct CDR3 sequences, approximately 18% seen once. Trimming left V 0 bases short and J 2 bases short, with 8 bases between. The length of the CDR3 is 14 residues. In germline, CDR1 is GTSNPN, CDR2 SVGIG (reference sequence). The sample is drawn from a study of patients and donors after allogeneic stem cell transplantation. Sequencing used blood, either unsorted or a sorted T cell fraction (not recorded which). The chain joins TRBV30 to TRBJ1-3, with unresolved D. The TCR sequence derives from a human donor who was either an allogeneic HSCT recipient or a stem cell or donor lymphocyte infusion donor (not recorded which). It is not recorded whose cells these are; they may come from a transplant donor. The CDR3 DNA sequence: TGTGCCTGGAGTGTACAAGGCGCTGGAAACACCATATATTTT. Translating gives CAWSVQGAGNTIYF.